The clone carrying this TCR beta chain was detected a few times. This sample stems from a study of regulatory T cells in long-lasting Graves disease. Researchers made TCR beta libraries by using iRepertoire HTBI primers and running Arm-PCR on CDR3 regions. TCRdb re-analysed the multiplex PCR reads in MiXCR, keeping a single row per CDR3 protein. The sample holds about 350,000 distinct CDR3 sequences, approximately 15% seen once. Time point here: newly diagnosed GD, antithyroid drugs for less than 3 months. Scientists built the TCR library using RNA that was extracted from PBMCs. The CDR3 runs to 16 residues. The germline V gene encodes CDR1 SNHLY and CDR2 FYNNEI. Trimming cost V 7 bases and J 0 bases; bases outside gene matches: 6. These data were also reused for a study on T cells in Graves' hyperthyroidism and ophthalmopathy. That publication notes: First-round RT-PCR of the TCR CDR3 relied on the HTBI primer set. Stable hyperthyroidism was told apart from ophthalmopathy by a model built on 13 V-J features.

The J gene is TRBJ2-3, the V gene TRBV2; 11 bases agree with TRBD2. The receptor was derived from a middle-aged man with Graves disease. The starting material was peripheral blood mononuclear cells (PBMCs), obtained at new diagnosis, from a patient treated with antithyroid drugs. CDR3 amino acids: CASTGLAGASTDTQYF. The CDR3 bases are TGTGCCAGCACCGGACTAGCGGGTGCTAGCACAGATACGCAGTATTTT.